This T cell receptor (beta chain) was observed in a study of response to subunit inactivated influenza vaccine (dated by TCRdb to between 2017 and 2018). About the investigation overall: Deep quantitative T cell receptor repertoire profiling was used in the study to track responses to a trivalent subunit inactivated influenza vaccine.

What the authors observed across the whole study: According to the authors, only a limited number of new T cells may be recruited by each seasonal influenza vaccination.

Reading from cysteine to phenylalanine, the CDR3 counts 12 amino acids. The kept DNA is CDR3 alone, 36 bases in frame from the first base. V and J are truncated by 3 bases and 9 bases respectively, leaving an intervening sequence of 8 bases. This clonotype has just a few counts. The specificity of this receptor is unknown. Base qualities are missing; no much larger clone stands one base away. Library prep was done by RT-PCR. Sequencing was carried out with an Illumina HiSeq 2500. TCRdb reran the public reads through fastp at Q25 and MiXCR, keeping productive beta chains. Entries are consolidated by CDR3 protein sequence, retaining the most common genes and DNA. Within this sample are roughly 790,000 distinct CDR3 sequences, with around 21% of them counted one time only. The top ten clones comprise roughly 10% of the sample.

The V and J segments used are TRBV12-3 or TRBV12-4 and TRBJ2-2, with the D assignment possibly TRBD1 or TRBD2, given 5 matching bases for each. Sample: PBMCs from blood, taken about 5 days after vaccination. The sequence was obtained from a man between 45 and 60 years old who received an inactivated influenza vaccine. Donor details come from another sample of the same person, matched by shared clones. The encoded CDR3 is CASSFSGRELFF. The DNA sequence reads TGTGCCAGCAGTTTTTCGGGACGGGAGCTGTTTTTT.